The 23 T cell receptor beta chains listed next were all sequenced from one sample in a study of OX40 agonist ivuxolimab in advanced cancers. The repertoire was sequenced with immunoSEQ multiplex PCR; TCRdb's copy has only in-frame clones and lacks some. The table has some 72,000 clones, about 90% seen once. Sample: CD4+ or CD8+ T cells sorted from blood, taken in a trial of the OX40 agonist ivuxolimab. The receptors derive from an adult with an advanced solid tumor such as melanoma, head and neck, liver or kidney cancer.

The V call is TRBV10-2, the J call TRBJ2-7, with 8 bases aligning to TRBD2. This CDR3 has 14 residues. Germline lookup yields CDR1 WSHSY and CDR2 SAAADI. The J segment lost 6 bases and the V segment lost 6 bases, leaving 10 bases of the junction unmatched. The chain's CDR3 is CASRGSGVGSEQYF. DNA of the CDR3: TGCGCCAGCAGGGGTAGCGGGGTAGGGTCCGAGCAGTACTTC.

The V gene is TRBV10-3, the J gene TRBJ2-1; possibly TRBD1 or TRBD2 for D (5 bases each). The CDR3 runs to 13 residues. Germline values: CDR1 ENHRY, CDR2 SYGVKD. V shed 3 bases and J shed 3 bases, with 6 bases lying between them. CDR3 loop: CAISDGGYNEQFF. The CDR3, as DNA: TGTGCCATCAGTGATGGGGGCTACAATGAGCAGTTCTTC.

CDR3 amino acids: CAWSRDPGGYGYTF. The CDR3 DNA reads TGTGCCTGGAGTAGGGACCCTGGAGGCTATGGCTACACCTTC. The V call is TRBV30, the J call TRBJ1-2, with D possibly being TRBD1 (5 bases). V dropped 2 bases and J dropped 4 bases, with 14 bases sitting between them. Per germline, CDR1 GTSNPN and CDR2 SVGIG (reference sequence). The CDR3 is 14 residues long.

CDR3 nucleotides: TGTGCCAGCAGTTCTACCGACAGGGTCAGGGGGCCCCAGCATTTT. It encodes CASSSTDRVRGPQHF. The chain combines TRBV28 with TRBJ1-5, with 7 bases identical to TRBD1. CDR1 is MDHEN, CDR2 SYDVKM, per germline. There are 15 residues in the CDR3. The V gene end was trimmed by 4 bases and the J gene end by 9 bases; junction bases not matched to a gene: 12.

There are a few counts of this clone. This rearrangement joins TRBV2 to TRBJ1-5; no definite D call. Between the trimmed V and J ends, which lost 6 bases and 11 bases, there was a span of 11 bases. This CDR3 comprises 11 residues. Per germline, CDR1 SNHLY and CDR2 FYNNEI. The CDR3 is CASRLGLAQHF. In nucleotides, the CDR3 is TGTGCCAGCAGGTTAGGACTCGCCCAGCATTTT.

The chain links TRBV2 to TRBJ2-7; 7 nucleotides match TRBD1. Trimming at V came to 7 bases and at J to 1 base, leaving 7 bases not matched to a gene. Germline lookup yields CDR1 SNHLY and CDR2 FYNNEI. The CDR3 runs to 14 residues. CDR3 DNA: TGTGCCAGCAAGGGGGCGCAGTTATCCTACGAGCAGTACTTC. The encoded protein is CASKGAQLSYEQYF.

The chain links TRBV19 to TRBJ1-1; 10 nucleotides agree with TRBD1. CDR3 length equals 15 residues. The J segment lost 4 bases and the V segment lost 4 bases, leaving 6 bases of the junction unmatched. CDR1 and CDR2 from the germline V gene are LNHDA and SQIVND (reference sequence). CDR3 in DNA: TGTGCCAGTAGTAACCCGGGACAGGGGTTCACTGAAGCTTTCTTT. Amino acid sequence: CASSNPGQGFTEAFF.

J is TRBJ2-5 and V is TRBV19; TRBD2 agrees at 8 bases. The length of the CDR3 is 17 residues. The germline CDR1 and CDR2 sequences are LNHDA and SQIVND (reference sequence). V shed 6 bases, J shed 0 bases, and the junction held 12 bases outside the gene matches. The CDR3 coding sequence is TGTGCCAGTAGCCGCGGGGCGGGAGGTGGAGACCAAGAGACCCAGTACTTC. Encoded protein: CASSRGAGGGDQETQYF.

This CDR3 reads CASSRLAGLTNTGELFF. CDR3 DNA sequence: TGTGCCAGCAGTCGACTAGCGGGCCTTACGAACACCGGGGAGCTGTTTTTT. V usage is TRBV27 and J usage is TRBJ2-2, with 10 nucleotides matching TRBD2. Unmatched junction bases numbered 6, after V lost 5 bases and J lost 0 bases. The germline gives CDR1 MNHEY, CDR2 SMNVEV (reference sequence). The CDR3 is made up of 17 amino acids.

This clone was recorded only once. V is TRBV19 and J is TRBJ1-1; TRBD1 is a possible D gene (5 bases). The CDR3 consists of 15 residues. V was trimmed by 5 bases and J by 0 bases, leaving 13 bases between them. Germline V gives CDR1 LNHDA, CDR2 SQIVND (reference sequence). The DNA for the CDR3 is TGTGCCAGTAGTCGCGGAGGGACGCTGAACACTGAAGCTTTCTTT. Its protein product is CASSRGGTLNTEAFF.

V gene TRBV7-2 combines with J gene TRBJ1-2, with D unresolved. Trimming took off 2 bases at V and 4 bases at J, with 8 bases between the two ends. The CDR3 length is 13 residues. CDR1 and CDR2 from the germline V gene are SGHTA and FQGNSA. CDR3 sequence: CASSLLTAYGYTF. As DNA, the CDR3 is TGTGCCAGCAGCTTATTAACCGCCTATGGCTACACCTTC.

V gene TRBV4-2 combines with J gene TRBJ2-3; 14 positions agree with TRBD2. The trim removed 1 base at V and 3 bases at J, leaving 12 bases unmatched. The CDR3 totals 20 residues. The germline gives CDR1 LGHNA, CDR2 YNFKEQ. The CDR3 nucleotides read TGTGCCAGCAGCCAAGCTCTGCCCCCGACTAGCGGGAGGGGAACAGATACGCAGTATTTT. This translates into CASSQALPPTSGRGTDTQYF.

J is TRBJ2-3 and V is TRBV6-1; a weak D match, TRBD1 (6 bases). The CDR3 totals 16 residues. V was trimmed by 0 bases and J by 4 bases, leaving 14 bases between them. CDR1 is MNHNS and CDR2 is SASEGT in the germline V gene. CDR3 residues: CASSEAGQGWADTQYF. In DNA form, the CDR3 reads TGTGCCAGCAGTGAAGCGGGGCAGGGGTGGGCAGATACGCAGTATTTT.

The chain is built from TRBV7-2 and TRBJ1-3; D remains unclear. V lost 7 bases and J 3 bases, leaving 13 bases between the germline ends. CDR3 length: 14 residues. The germline V gene has CDR1 SGHTA and CDR2 FQGNSA. In nucleotides, the CDR3 is TGTGCCAGCACTACGGTAGTGGGTGGAAACACCATATATTTT. It yields the protein CASTTVVGGNTIYF.

The rearrangement joins TRBV14 to TRBJ1-4; no reliable D call. Germline CDR1 reads SGHDN; CDR2 reads FVKESK. Trimming took 3 bases from V and 7 from J, leaving 21 bases between them. This CDR3 contains 17 residues. CDR3 sequence: CASSHGGPDLRSEKLFF. Written as DNA, the CDR3 is TGTGCCAGCAGCCACGGCGGGCCCGACCTGCGGAGTGAAAAACTGTTTTTT.

The J gene is TRBJ2-7, the V gene TRBV29-1; TRBD1 matches 11 bases. The CDR3 runs 14 residues. Germline loops: CDR1 SQVTM, CDR2 ANQGSEA. This CDR3 is CSASRDRGFYEQYF. In nucleotides, the CDR3 is TGCAGTGCGTCCCGGGACAGGGGGTTCTACGAGCAGTACTTC.

The rearrangement joins TRBV5-1 to TRBJ2-2; D not resolved. V lost 4 bases and J 1 base, leaving 11 bases between the germline ends. CDR1 and CDR2 (germline): SGHRS, YFSETQ. The CDR3 length is 15 residues. The CDR3 DNA sequence: TGCGCCAGCAGCCCCCCTTCAATGAACACCGGGGAGCTGTTTTTT. Protein product: CASSPPSMNTGELFF.

The chain has TRBV4-1 and TRBJ2-1; TRBD2 agrees at 9 bases. J lost 6 bases, V lost 3 bases, and 6 bases had no gene match. CDR3 length: 15 residues. CDR1 and CDR2 from the germline V gene are MGHRA and YSYEKL. DNA for the CDR3: TGCGCCAGCAGCCAGCTTGCGGGAGGGGTCAATGAGCAGTTCTTC. As protein: CASSQLAGGVNEQFF.

A remark on this clone: One end of the junction does not line up with germline, which may come from a read error. J is TRBJ1-4 and V is TRBV5-1, with D perhaps matching TRBD1 (5 bases). The CDR3 consists of 14 residues. Germline V gene lookup returns CDR1 SGHRS and CDR2 YFSETQ. CDR3 sequence: CASSSDRYGEKLFF. DNA of the CDR3: TGTGCCAGCAGCTCCGACAGATATGGTGAAAAACTGTTTTTT.

V gene TRBV5-6 combines with J gene TRBJ1-3; 7 nucleotides match TRBD1. The CDR3 is 16 amino acids. CDR1 is SGHDT, CDR2 YYEEEE, per germline. V trimming: 5 bases; J trimming: 0 bases; junction bases outside the gene matches: 8. In nucleotides, the CDR3 is TGTGCCAGCAGATACTGGACAGGCGGCTCTGGAAACACCATATATTTT. Its protein is CASRYWTGGSGNTIYF.

The CDR3 is CATKGGLSSYNEQFF. CDR3 bases: TGTGCCACTAAGGGGGGGTTAAGCTCCTACAATGAGCAGTTCTTC. The chain links TRBV19 to TRBJ2-1; D is perhaps TRBD2 (7 bases). The CDR3 totals 15 residues. Trimming cost V 10 bases and J 0 bases, with 16 bases left between them. Looked up from germline, CDR1 is LNHDA and CDR2 is SQIVND (reference sequence).

This chain links TRBV15 with TRBJ1-2, with D maybe TRBD1 (6 bases). The CDR3 runs to 14 residues. Trimming pared 0 bases from V and 7 bases from J, leaving 12 bases between. Looked up from germline, CDR1 is LNHNV and CDR2 is YYDKDF (reference sequence). The CDR3 coding sequence is TGTGCCACCAGCAGAGATCCGACAGGAGGTGGCTACACCTTC. Translated: CATSRDPTGGGYTF.

V gene TRBV5-4 combines with J gene TRBJ1-1; D is uncertain. This CDR3 is built from 12 residues. The V gene's germline CDR1 is SGHNT and CDR2 YYREEE (reference sequence). V was clipped by 3 bases and J by 4 bases, with 7 bases between them. Here the CDR3 reads CASSSPGTEAFF. As DNA, the CDR3 is TGTGCCAGCAGCTCCCCGGGCACTGAAGCTTTCTTT.